These 21 T cell receptor beta chains came from one sample sequenced in a study of blood T cell repertoires in COVID-19. Using immunoSEQ multiplex PCR, the repertoire was profiled, and TCRdb retains in-frame clones only, with some absent. This sample has 40,000 to 55,000 clones, with 87% found just once. Material: peripheral blood. The receptors originated from a man aged 45 to 65 with active COVID-19.

The V and J genes are TRBV19 and TRBJ1-2; D possibly corresponds to TRBD1 (6 bases). The germline V gene has CDR1 LNHDA and CDR2 SQIVND (reference sequence). The CDR3 runs to 13 residues. The V end lost 9 bases, the J end lost 5 bases, and 16 bases lay between the germline ends. The CDR3 nucleotides read TGTGCCAGCAAGGCCAGGGGTGGGTATGGCTACACCTTC. Its protein is CASKARGGYGYTF.

The rearrangement links TRBV11-2 to TRBJ1-1; TRBD1 aligns across 11 bases. The V gene's germline CDR1 is SGHAT and CDR2 FQNNGV. The CDR3 spans 14 residues. Trimming took 5 bases from V and 10 from J; bases not matched to a gene: 9. For the CDR3, the DNA is TGTGCCAGCAGCCTAGCCGGACAGGGGGCGGGAGCTTTCTTT. It codes for CASSLAGQGAGAFF.

The chain has TRBV19 and TRBJ2-1, with no clear D. Trimming took 2 bases from V and 5 from J, leaving 7 bases between them. The germline gives CDR1 LNHDA, CDR2 SQIVND (reference sequence). CDR3 length: 13 amino acids. CDR3 sequence (DNA): TGTGCCAGTAGTATATTCCGCGACAATGAGCAGTTCTTC. This encodes CASSIFRDNEQFF.

The gene calls are TRBV6-6 and TRBJ2-3; TRBD2 agrees at 10 bases. The junction had 13 bases not matched to a gene; V was cut back by 5 bases and J by 8 bases. The length of the CDR3 is 16 residues. Germline V gene lookup returns CDR1 MNHNY and CDR2 SVGAGI (reference sequence). The chain's CDR3 is CASSARVLAGVSTQYF. The CDR3 bases are TGTGCCAGCAGTGCCCGCGTGCTAGCGGGAGTTTCTACGCAGTATTTT.

This chain connects TRBV5-8 to TRBJ2-1, with TRBD1 identical over 8 bases. The CDR3 runs to 14 residues. Germline-derived CDR1 and CDR2 are SGHTS and YDEGEE. Germline trimming cut 0 bases from V and 7 bases from J; bases unmatched to any gene: 3. CDR3 residues: CASSLEGQDNEQFF. The CDR3 DNA reads as TGTGCCAGCAGCTTGGAGGGACAGGATAATGAGCAGTTCTTC.

This clone is a singleton in its sample. J is TRBJ2-7 and V is TRBV4-1, with 10 nucleotides matching TRBD1. Losses at the gene ends were 4 bases for V and 3 bases for J; bases not matched to a gene: 6. The CDR3 runs 15 residues. Germline V gives CDR1 MGHRA, CDR2 YSYEKL. The CDR3 here is CASSPSTGGRYEQYF. As DNA, the CDR3 is TGCGCCAGCAGCCCGTCGACAGGGGGCCGCTACGAGCAGTACTTC.

This clone occurred once. The chain couples TRBV5-6 to TRBJ2-2, with 9 nucleotides matching TRBD2. J was trimmed by 1 base and V by 5 bases; bases with no gene match: 0. Germline CDR1 SGHDT, CDR2 YYEEEE. This CDR3 has 14 residues. Here the CDR3 DNA reads TGTGCCAGCAGGACTAGCGGGAACACCGGGGAGCTGTTTTTT. Its protein product is CASRTSGNTGELFF.

Only one count was recorded for this clone. V gene TRBV9 combines with J gene TRBJ2-7, with 11 bases matching TRBD2. V shed 4 bases, J shed 0 bases, and the junction held 3 bases outside the gene matches. Germline V gene lookup returns CDR1 SGDLS and CDR2 YYNGEE. The CDR3 covers 15 residues. The CDR3 sequence: CASSPGLADSYEQYF. CDR3 DNA sequence: TGTGCCAGCAGCCCGGGACTAGCGGACTCCTACGAGCAGTACTTC.

This clone was recorded only once. V usage is TRBV2 and J usage is TRBJ1-5; 12 bases map to TRBD1. The CDR3 totals 14 residues. V shed 4 bases and J 8 bases; nucleotides not matched to a gene: 3. Germline V gene sequence: CDR1 SNHLY, CDR2 FYNNEI. CDR3 in DNA: TGTGCCAGCAGTGTAGGGACAGGGGGCAAGCCCCAGCATTTT. It specifies CASSVGTGGKPQHF.

The rearrangement links TRBV3-1 (or the pseudogene TRBV3-2) to TRBJ2-5, with a possible D match to TRBD2 (7 bases). The CDR3 contains 15 residues. Germline CDR1 reads LGHDT; CDR2 reads YNNKEL (reference sequence). V was clipped by 0 bases and J by 5 bases, with 13 bases between them. CDR3 loop: CASSQEGGEMETQYF. The CDR3 nucleotides are TGTGCCAGCAGCCAAGAAGGGGGGGAAATGGAGACCCAGTACTTC.

Note on this clone: The same CDR3 is also encoded by other DNA sequences in this sample. In DNA form, the CDR3 reads TGTGCCAGCAGTCGACAGGGCCAATCTGGAAACACCATATATTTT. This encodes CASSRQGQSGNTIYF. V and J are TRBV6-5 and TRBJ1-3; TRBD1 aligns across 7 bases. Germline V gene sequence: CDR1 MNHEY, CDR2 SVGAGI. The CDR3 length is 15 residues. V gave up 5 bases and J gave up 1 base; unmatched junction bases: 5.

The chain uses TRBV5-1 and TRBJ1-3; no reliable D call. Trimming pared 4 bases from V and 0 bases from J, leaving 11 bases between. Germline-derived CDR1 and CDR2 are SGHRS and YFSETQ. The CDR3 covers 15 residues. CDR3 protein: CASSANSFSGNTIYF. In nucleotides, the CDR3 is TGCGCCAGCAGCGCAAACAGTTTCTCTGGAAACACCATATATTTT.

The chain joins TRBV2 to TRBJ2-5; D gene uncertain. The CDR3 extends over 13 amino acids. The V gene's germline CDR1 is SNHLY and CDR2 FYNNEI. Trimming cost V 4 bases and J 2 bases, with 8 bases left between them. The CDR3 reads CASSVEPQETQYF. The CDR3 DNA reads TGTGCCAGCAGTGTCGAGCCTCAAGAGACCCAGTACTTC.

The rearrangement links TRBV30 to TRBJ2-6, with D possibly TRBD1 on 7 matching bases. Trimming cost V 4 bases and J 1 base, with 23 bases left between them. Germline-derived CDR1 and CDR2 are GTSNPN and SVGIG (reference sequence). CDR3 length: 19 amino acids. The CDR3 coding sequence is TGTGCCTGGATGGTCCCCCCGGGCAGGGGGGCGTCTGGGGCCAACGTCCTGACTTTC. Translated, it gives CAWMVPPGRGASGANVLTF.

This clone was picked up one time. J is TRBJ1-1 and V is TRBV30; perhaps TRBD1 as D (5 bases). The CDR3 extends over 14 amino acids. Trimming left V 4 bases short and J 6 bases short, with 18 bases between. Germline CDR1 reads GTSNPN; CDR2 reads SVGIG (reference sequence). CDR3: CAWKGYGGRPEAFF. The DNA of the CDR3 is TGTGCCTGGAAAGGATACGGGGGTAGGCCTGAAGCTTTCTTT.

V gene TRBV5-1 combines with J gene TRBJ1-4; D possibly corresponds to TRBD1 (6 bases). Germline V CDR1 and CDR2: SGHRS, YFSETQ. Trimming pared 3 bases from V and 5 bases from J, leaving 14 bases between. The CDR3 covers 15 residues. The CDR3 nucleotides are TGCGCCAGCAGCTCGACCTCCGGGACAAATGAAAAACTGTTTTTT. This gives the protein CASSSTSGTNEKLFF.

The J gene is TRBJ1-5, the V gene TRBV18; D unclear. This CDR3 has 15 amino acids. Germline-derived CDR1 and CDR2 are KGHSH and LQKENI. With 2 bases removed from V and 7 bases from J, the gap between germline ends came to 15 bases. DNA for the CDR3: TGTGCCAGCTCACCAATACGCGGGTCGGGACAGCCCCAGCATTTT. Translation: CASSPIRGSGQPQHF.

The CDR3 reads CATSRDIRETQYF. The CDR3 DNA follows: TGTGCCACCAGCAGAGATATACGGGAGACCCAGTACTTC. The rearrangement joins TRBV15 to TRBJ2-5; D is unclear. The V end was cut by 0 bases, the J end by 5 bases, with 7 bases between. CDR1 and CDR2 (germline): LNHNV, YYDKDF (reference sequence). The CDR3 has 13 residues.

This chain connects TRBV30 to TRBJ2-1, with D tentatively TRBD1 (8 bases). This CDR3 has 14 amino acids. CDR1 is GTSNPN and CDR2 is SVGIG in the germline V gene (reference sequence). The germline V and J ends were trimmed by 5 bases and 7 bases, with 18 bases remaining between them. The CDR3 is CAWFDRGGGNEQFF. CDR3 nucleotide sequence: TGTGCCTGGTTTGACAGGGGAGGGGGGAATGAGCAGTTCTTC. Full variable domain (missing parts from reference TRBV30 and TRBJ2-1): SQTIHQWPATLVQPVGSPLSLECTVEGTSNPNLYWYRQAAGRGLQLLFYSVGIGQISSEVPQNLSASRPQDRQFILSSKKLLLSDSGFYLCAWFDRGGGNEQFFGPGTRLTVL.

This sequence joins TRBV11-3 and TRBJ2-5; 13 positions agree with TRBD2. The CDR3 is made up of 15 amino acids. The V gene end was trimmed by 3 bases and the J gene end by 2 bases; junction bases not matched to a gene: 0. Per germline, CDR1 SGHNT and CDR2 YENEEA. CDR3 coding DNA: TGTGCCAGCAGCTTGGGACTAGCGGGGCAAGAGACCCAGTACTTC. This sequence encodes CASSLGLAGQETQYF. Full variable domain (rest looked up from reference TRBV11-3 and TRBJ2-5): EAGVVQSPRYKIIEKKQPVAFWCNPISGHNTLYWYLQNLGQGPELLIRYENEEAVDDSQLPKDRFSAERLKGVDSTLKIQPAELGDSAVYLCASSLGLAGQETQYFGPGTRLLVL.

The rearrangement uses TRBV7-6 and TRBJ2-2, with 11 bases aligning to TRBD2. This CDR3 has 15 amino acids. J gave up 7 bases and V 5 bases, and 6 bases lay outside the gene matches. Germline CDR1 SGHVS, CDR2 FNYEAQ. The CDR3 nucleotides read TGTGCCAGCAGCCCCTTAGCGGGGGGGTTCGGGGAGCTGTTTTTT. It encodes CASSPLAGGFGELFF.